A single sample gave rise to the 27 T cell receptor beta chains below, sequenced in a study of T cell repertoires in cytomegalovirus infection. From the reads, TCRdb called clonotypes with MiXCR, one entry per CDR3 protein. The table has a few hundred thousand distinct CDR3 sequences, approximately 32% seen once; the top ten hold about 20%. For these receptors, no antigen is known. This material consisted of cultured PBMCs, taken from culture after CMV antigen stimulation. The receptors were gathered from a human donor in good health (CMV status not recorded). Some clones in this sample may be carry-over from other donors' samples.

This clonotype was seen more than once but under ten times. The genes are TRBV7-2 and TRBJ2-2, with D tentatively TRBD2 (6 bases). The CDR3 has 17 amino acids. Germline CDR1 is SGHTA and CDR2 is FQGNSA. V was trimmed by 1 base and J by 4 bases, leaving 16 bases between them. CDR3 protein: CASSLGSGATVTGELFF. CDR3 coding DNA: TGTGCCAGCAGCTTAGGGTCGGGAGCGACGGTCACCGGGGAGCTGTTTTTT.

In this sample, this clonotype turned up a few times. The chain is built from TRBV30 and TRBJ2-7, with D possibly TRBD2 on 6 matching bases. Trimming took off 3 bases at V and 4 bases at J, with 16 bases between the two ends. Germline CDR1 reads GTSNPN; CDR2 reads SVGIG (reference sequence). The CDR3 is made up of 14 amino acids. The CDR3 nucleotides read TGTGCCTGGAGGGCTCGACTAGTCGCGTACGAGCAGTACTTC. Residues: CAWRARLVAYEQYF.

The rearrangement links TRBV5-1 to TRBJ1-1; no definite D call. This CDR3 comprises 13 residues. Germline values: CDR1 SGHRS, CDR2 YFSETQ. V was pared by 0 bases and J by 11 bases, with 14 bases between. The CDR3 here is CASSLGAGRGAFF. The CDR3 nucleotides are TGCGCCAGCAGCTTGGGGGCAGGCCGAGGCGCTTTCTTT.

At least ten counts were recorded for this clonotype. This chain joins TRBV12-3 or TRBV12-4 and TRBJ1-6, with a tentative D call TRBD1 (5 bases). The CDR3 sequence is 15 residues long. V lost 1 base, J lost 3 bases, and 7 bases lay in between. This CDR3 reads CASSLGQGYNSPLHF. CDR3 bases: TGTGCCAGCAGTTTAGGCCAGGGCTATAATTCACCCCTCCACTTT.

V is TRBV6-1 and J is TRBJ2-1; maybe TRBD1 (6 bases). There are 13 residues in the CDR3. Germline V gene lookup returns CDR1 MNHNS and CDR2 SASEGT. V lost 4 bases to trimming and J lost 2 bases, with 6 bases between them. The DNA for the CDR3 is TGTGCCAGCAGTGGACAGGCCTACAATGAGCAGTTCTTC. It codes for CASSGQAYNEQFF.

The V call is TRBV12-5, the J call TRBJ1-3; D gene uncertain. V lost 6 bases to trimming and J lost 4 bases, with 13 bases between them. Germline V gene data show CDR1 as LGHNT and CDR2 as FRNRAP. The CDR3 length is 14 residues. In DNA, the CDR3 is TGTGCTAGTGGCCCTGTGGGAGGCGGAAACACCATATATTTT. It codes for CASGPVGGGNTIYF.

The chain employs TRBV20-1 and TRBJ2-5; no clear D. CDR3 length equals 11 residues. CDR1 is DFQATT and CDR2 is SNEGSKA in the germline V gene (reference sequence). V gave up 0 bases and J gave up 5 bases, with 4 bases separating them. The CDR3 spells CSARDGETQYF. CDR3 in DNA: TGCAGTGCTAGAGATGGGGAGACCCAGTACTTC.

This clonotype was seen more than once but under ten times. The CDR3 loop is CASSYLLGSNQPQHF. The CDR3 DNA reads as TGTGCCAGCAGTTACCTACTGGGTAGCAATCAGCCCCAGCATTTT. The chain uses TRBV6-2 or TRBV6-3 and TRBJ1-5; D gene uncertain. V was shortened by 2 bases and J by 0 bases, with 8 bases between the two germline ends. Germline CDR1 reads MNHEY; CDR2 reads SVGEGT. CDR3 length: 15 amino acids.

The V gene is TRBV20-1, the J gene TRBJ1-5; 8 bases align to TRBD1. Germline V lookup: CDR1 DFQATT, CDR2 SNEGSKA (reference sequence). The CDR3 runs 13 residues. Trimming cost V 5 bases and J 6 bases; bases outside gene matches: 6. CDR3 in DNA: TGCAGTGCTCCCCAGGGGGCTGGTCAGCCCCAGCATTTT. This translates into CSAPQGAGQPQHF.

The V and J genes are TRBV28 and TRBJ1-2; possible D gene TRBD1, 6 bases. CDR3 length: 14 amino acids. In germline, CDR1 is MDHEN, CDR2 SYDVKM. V was pared by 4 bases and J by 8 bases, with 17 bases between. CDR3 loop: CASSSPGAGNGYTF. The CDR3 DNA follows: TGTGCCAGCAGTTCCCCAGGGGCAGGCAACGGCTACACCTTC.

In DNA, the CDR3 is TGTGCCAGTAGTCGTAAATCCGTAGGGACAGGAGCCTACGAGCAGTACTTC. Amino acids: CASSRKSVGTGAYEQYF. V is TRBV19 and J is TRBJ2-7, with TRBD1 matching over 8 bases. J was trimmed by 2 bases and V by 5 bases; bases with no gene match: 14. CDR1 and CDR2 (germline): LNHDA, SQIVND (reference sequence). The CDR3 totals 17 residues. The full variable domain, with the rest looked up from reference TRBV19 and TRBJ2-7, is DGGITQSPKYLFRKEGQNVTLSCEQNLNHDAMYWYRQDPGQGLRLIYYSQIVNDFQKGDIAEGYSVSREKKESFPLTVTSAQKNPTAFYLCASSRKSVGTGAYEQYFGPGTRLTVT.

This clonotype was observed a handful of times. The chain is built from TRBV20-1 and TRBJ2-3, with 8 nucleotides matching TRBD2. J lost 4 bases, V lost 0 bases, and 9 bases had no gene match. Looked up from germline, CDR1 is DFQATT and CDR2 is SNEGSKA (reference sequence). This CDR3 region has 16 residues. DNA for the CDR3: TGCAGTGCTAGAGATTTGGCAGCGGGAGAGTCAGATACGCAGTATTTT. The encoded protein is CSARDLAAGESDTQYF.

This clonotype was recorded a few times. The chain recombines TRBV20-1 with TRBJ2-3; TRBD1 might be the D (6 bases). The CDR3 is 14 residues long. Germline V gene data show CDR1 as DFQATT and CDR2 as SNEGSKA (reference sequence). Here the CDR3 reads CSVRAGASTDTQYF. The CDR3 nucleotides read TGCAGCGTGAGGGCAGGGGCTAGCACAGATACGCAGTATTTT.

The gene calls are TRBV7-9 and TRBJ2-3; TRBD1 might be the D (6 bases). This CDR3 region has 15 residues. CDR1 is SEHNR and CDR2 is FQNEAQ in the germline V gene (reference sequence). The V end lost 2 bases, the J end lost 4 bases, and 13 bases lay between the germline ends. The CDR3 nucleotides read TGTGCCAGCAGCTTAACAGGGATGGCGGCAGATACGCAGTATTTT. This codes for CASSLTGMAADTQYF.

The chain combines TRBV7-8 with TRBJ2-7; perhaps TRBD2 as D (5 bases). The germline CDR1 and CDR2 sequences are SGHVS and FQNEAQ. The V gene lost 9 bases and the J gene lost 3 bases, with 12 bases spanning the gap. The CDR3 loop spans 12 amino acids. CDR3 nucleotide sequence: TGTGCCAGTGGACTGGAGAACTACGAGCAGTACTTC. This encodes CASGLENYEQYF.

This clonotype has a handful of counts. This chain connects TRBV7-3 to TRBJ1-2; a possible D gene is TRBD1 (5 bases). This CDR3 spans 14 amino acids. Germline values: CDR1 SGHTA, CDR2 FQGTGA. Trimming took 2 bases from V and 8 from J, leaving 15 bases between them. The CDR3 DNA sequence: TGTGCCAGCAGCTTAGACAGCGCTAGAGGGGGCTACACCTTC. This translates into CASSLDSARGGYTF.

This clonotype is a singleton in its sample. This rearrangement joins TRBV6-4 to TRBJ2-2; unclear D gene. The CDR3 consists of 13 residues. Germline V gives CDR1 MRHNA, CDR2 SNTAGT. The ends were cut back, 2 bases at V and 7 bases at J, with 8 bases in the middle. DNA of the CDR3: TGTGCCAGCAGTGACCGAGCTCACGGGGAGCTGTTTTTT. The encoded protein is CASSDRAHGELFF.

This clonotype showed up just a few times. J is TRBJ2-7 and V is TRBV7-6, with TRBD1 as a possible D gene (6 bases). Trimming removed 5 bases at V and 1 base at J, with 27 bases between. The CDR3 is 19 amino acids. Germline lookup yields CDR1 SGHVS and CDR2 FNYEAQ. In DNA form, the CDR3 reads TGTGCCAGCAGCCTGTACCTCAAACAGGGCACAGCCCCTTCCTACGAGCAGTACTTC. It codes for CASSLYLKQGTAPSYEQYF.

The chain employs TRBV25-1 and TRBJ1-1; 8 nucleotides match TRBD1. V lost 6 bases, J lost 4 bases, and 4 bases stayed unmatched. The CDR3 extends over 13 amino acids. Germline V gives CDR1 MGHDK, CDR2 SYGVNS. CDR3 in amino acids: CASRQQGGTEAFF. CDR3 DNA: TGTGCCAGCAGGCAACAGGGGGGCACTGAAGCTTTCTTT.

The chain combines TRBV6-2 or TRBV6-3 with TRBJ2-7; D remains ambiguous. V was pared by 3 bases and J by 0 bases, with 12 bases between. From germline, CDR1 is MNHEY and CDR2 SVGEGT. CDR3 size: 15 residues. CDR3 sequence reads: CASSYLQGRSYEQYF. For the CDR3, the DNA is TGTGCCAGCAGTTATTTGCAAGGCCGCTCCTACGAGCAGTACTTC.

The sample holds a few counts of this clonotype. This chain links TRBV24-1 with TRBJ2-7; D gene ambiguous. CDR1 KGHDR and CDR2 SFDVKD come from the germline V gene. Trimming stripped 5 bases from V and 4 bases from J, with 5 bases between. This CDR3 is built from 11 residues. The CDR3 region is CATSVGYEQYF. The CDR3 DNA follows: TGTGCCACCAGTGTTGGGTACGAGCAGTACTTC.

The chain carries TRBV7-2 and TRBJ2-2; 13 bases align to TRBD2. Germline V gene lookup returns CDR1 SGHTA and CDR2 FQGNSA. Losses at the gene ends were 6 bases for V and 5 bases for J; bases not matched to a gene: 6. The CDR3 totals 16 residues. CDR3 in amino acids: CASSLGLAGRTGELFF. CDR3 DNA sequence: TGTGCCAGCAGTCTGGGACTAGCGGGACGGACCGGGGAGCTGTTTTTT. The full variable domain, completed using reference TRBV7-2 and TRBJ2-2, is GAGVSQSPSNKVTEKGKDVELRCDPISGHTALYWYRQSLGQGLEFLIYFQGNSAPDKSGLPSDRFSAERTGGSVSTLTIQRTQQEDSAVYLCASSLGLAGRTGELFFGEGSRLTVL.

This clonotype came up a few times. The chain combines TRBV10-3 with TRBJ1-6; the D gene is possibly TRBD1 (6 bases). Germline V gene data show CDR1 as ENHRY and CDR2 as SYGVKD. The CDR3 has 13 amino acids. V dropped 3 bases and J dropped 10 bases, with 10 bases sitting between them. The CDR3 DNA reads as TGTGCCATCAGTGAAGGGGGAGACTCACCCCTCCACTTT. Translated: CAISEGGDSPLHF.

V usage is TRBV6-2 or TRBV6-3 and J usage is TRBJ2-7; 7 bases are a match to TRBD1. The V gene end was trimmed by 7 bases and the J gene end by 1 base; junction bases not matched to a gene: 4. The CDR3 extends over 13 amino acids. Germline-derived CDR1 and CDR2 are MNHEY and SVGEGT. The CDR3 region is CASTDRRSYEQYF. The CDR3 nucleotides are TGTGCCAGCACGGACAGGAGGTCCTACGAGCAGTACTTC.

The chain links TRBV7-2 to TRBJ1-5; 12 nucleotides line up with TRBD1. This CDR3 has 18 amino acids. V was clipped by 2 bases and J by 1 base; unmatched bases: 6. Germline CDR1 SGHTA, CDR2 FQGNSA. CDR3 sequence (DNA): TGTGCCAGCAGCTTAAGGGGACAGGGGGCAGGGAGCAATCAGCCCCAGCATTTT. Translating it yields CASSLRGQGAGSNQPQHF.

This clonotype was counted only a few times. The V and J genes are TRBV7-2 and TRBJ2-1; no firm D call. V was clipped by 3 bases and J by 0 bases, with 9 bases between them. Germline CDR1 SGHTA, CDR2 FQGNSA. There are 15 residues in the CDR3. CDR3 protein: CASSLQVSSYNEQFF. CDR3 in DNA: TGTGCCAGCAGCTTGCAGGTTAGCTCCTACAATGAGCAGTTCTTC. Drawing the rest from reference TRBV7-2 and TRBJ2-1, the complete variable domain is GAGVSQSPSNKVTEKGKDVELRCDPISGHTALYWYRQSLGQGLEFLIYFQGNSAPDKSGLPSDRFSAERTGGSVSTLTIQRTQQEDSAVYLCASSLQVSSYNEQFFGPGTRLTVL.

The CDR3 DNA reads TGTGCCAGCAGTGAATATTACACACCCACAGGGGGGACCTATGGCTACACCTTC. Encoded protein: CASSEYYTPTGGTYGYTF. The J gene is TRBJ1-2, the V gene TRBV25-1, with 8 bases fitting TRBD1. This CDR3 region has 18 residues. Germline CDR1 is MGHDK and CDR2 is SYGVNS. V shed 0 bases, J shed 4 bases, and the junction held 13 bases outside the gene matches.